One and the same sample provided the 27 T cell receptor beta chains below, sequenced in a study of monozygotic twins with inflammatory bowel disease. TCRdb derives one entry per CDR3 protein from the 5' RACE reads, leaving out DNA. This sample's clone table lists about 350,000 distinct CDR3 sequences. Material: blood. The receptors here all came from a human donor with ulcerative colitis or Crohn's disease, or a healthy co-twin of an affected twin (not recorded which).

J is TRBJ2-1 and V is TRBV5-1; TCRdb names TRBD2, which stays unverified in the absence of DNA. The CDR3 sequence is 16 residues long. In germline, CDR1 is SGHRS, CDR2 YFSETQ. The chain's CDR3 is CASSLLTSGYYNEQFF.

The chain has TRBV19 and TRBJ2-2; the TRBD1 assignment by TCRdb is unverifiable without DNA. This CDR3 contains 13 residues. CDR1 and CDR2 from the germline V gene are LNHDA and SQIVND (reference sequence). The CDR3 spells CASSQVGAGELFF.

The rearrangement uses TRBV4-2 and TRBJ2-3. Germline V gene sequence: CDR1 LGHNA, CDR2 YNFKEQ. CDR3 size: 14 residues. The CDR3 spells CASSQEGRTDTQYF.

This chain links TRBV20-1 with TRBJ2-5; TCRdb's D call of TRBD1 is untestable without DNA. The germline V gene has CDR1 DFQATT and CDR2 SNEGSKA (reference sequence). This CDR3 has 13 residues. CDR3 sequence: CSATTGGFETQYF.

The chain is built from TRBV20-1 and TRBJ1-5; TCRdb outputs TRBD1, but without DNA this stays unchecked. CDR1 and CDR2 from the germline V gene are DFQATT and SNEGSKA (reference sequence). This CDR3 has 17 amino acids. CDR3: CSASALKWTTGNQPQHF.

J is TRBJ2-2 and V is TRBV15. CDR1 and CDR2 from the germline V gene are LNHNV and YYDKDF (reference sequence). CDR3 length: 14 amino acids. CDR3 sequence reads: CATSREKNTGELFF.

This sequence joins TRBV12-3 or TRBV12-4 and TRBJ1-1; TCRdb lists TRBD1, though no DNA is available to test this call. The CDR3 extends over 14 amino acids. CDR3 protein: CASSSPGRGLEAFF.

V usage is TRBV5-6 and J usage is TRBJ2-1; no DNA is available, so the TRBD2 call from TCRdb remains unchecked. Germline V gene data show CDR1 as SGHDT and CDR2 as YYEEEE. CDR3 length: 15 residues. The CDR3 is CASSLPGGRNNEQFF.

This chain connects TRBV12-3 or TRBV12-4 to TRBJ1-2; the TCRdb call, TRBD1, lacks DNA for checking. There are 14 residues in the CDR3. The CDR3 loop reads CASTTPGTDYGYTF.

The rearrangement uses TRBV7-2 and TRBJ2-7. The CDR3 contains 15 residues. CDR1 and CDR2 from the germline V gene are SGHTA and FQGNSA. CDR3 residues: CASSLGWGAYYEQYF.

V usage is TRBV11-2 and J usage is TRBJ2-7. Looked up from germline, CDR1 is SGHAT and CDR2 is FQNNGV. The CDR3 contains 15 residues. Here the CDR3 reads CASSLVVQTPYEQYF.

CDR3 sequence reads: CASSKAGGKETQYF. The chain links TRBV7-9 to TRBJ2-5; the TRBD1 assignment by TCRdb is unverifiable without DNA. From germline, CDR1 is SEHNR and CDR2 FQNEAQ (reference sequence). The CDR3 covers 14 residues.

This chain joins TRBV7-2 and TRBJ2-7; as DNA is missing, the TRBD2 call by TCRdb cannot be tested. Looked up from germline, CDR1 is SGHTA and CDR2 is FQGNSA. This CDR3 is 16 amino acids long. CDR3 residues: CASSLLGRGAAYEQYF.

The J gene is TRBJ2-5, the V gene TRBV11-2. The CDR3 has 12 residues. Germline CDR1 and CDR2: SGHAT and FQNNGV. CDR3 sequence: CASSLGSETQYF.

This chain uses TRBV12-3 or TRBV12-4 with TRBJ2-1. CDR3 length: 15 residues. The CDR3 here is CASSAAGGSYNEQFF.

The chain combines TRBV7-9 with TRBJ2-1; TCRdb calls TRBD2, which cannot be checked without DNA. The germline gives CDR1 SEHNR, CDR2 FQNEAQ (reference sequence). The CDR3 contains 17 residues. The CDR3 region is CASSPGLAGVSYNEQFF.

This chain uses TRBV29-1 with TRBJ2-4; the TRBD1 assignment by TCRdb is unverifiable without DNA. The CDR3 length is 12 residues. Per germline, CDR1 SQVTM and CDR2 ANQGSEA. CDR3 residues: CSAGQGINIQYF.

The rearrangement joins TRBV4-2 to TRBJ2-3; TCRdb reports TRBD2, a call that lacks DNA to check it against. This CDR3 comprises 19 residues. Germline V CDR1 and CDR2: LGHNA, YNFKEQ. The CDR3 here is CASSQDLTPSGTRTDTQYF.

The chain joins TRBV20-1 to TRBJ1-3; TCRdb returns TRBD1, unconfirmable since there is no DNA. Germline values: CDR1 DFQATT, CDR2 SNEGSKA (reference sequence). The CDR3 has 14 amino acids. The CDR3 loop reads CSASGLGHGNTIYF.

The chain employs TRBV29-1 and TRBJ2-1; the TCRdb D gene call, TRBD2, has no DNA to confirm it. Germline CDR1 and CDR2: SQVTM and ANQGSEA. The CDR3 runs to 14 residues. The CDR3: CSVAGGKAYNEQFF.

This chain joins TRBV15 and TRBJ2-1; no DNA is available, so the TRBD2 call from TCRdb remains unchecked. Germline V gene data show CDR1 as LNHNV and CDR2 as YYDKDF (reference sequence). This CDR3 region has 18 residues. This chain's CDR3 is CATSLVREGRAISNEQFF.

The chain links TRBV10-1 to TRBJ2-1; TCRdb designates TRBD1, a call that cannot be tested without DNA. The CDR3 is 17 amino acids. The germline V gene has CDR1 WNHNN and CDR2 SYGVQD (reference sequence). CDR3 protein: CASSESGAGGPYNEQFF.

V usage is TRBV5-1 and J usage is TRBJ2-7; TCRdb's D gene call, TRBD2, goes unchecked for lack of DNA. From germline, CDR1 is SGHRS and CDR2 YFSETQ. The length of the CDR3 is 14 residues. The CDR3 sequence: CASSNPGPTYEQYF.

This rearrangement joins TRBV5-6 to TRBJ2-1; the TCRdb D gene call, TRBD2, has no DNA to confirm it. Germline V lookup: CDR1 SGHDT, CDR2 YYEEEE. The CDR3 extends over 15 amino acids. The CDR3: CASSLFPPRPNEQFF.

The chain employs TRBV3-1 and TRBJ1-1. Germline V gene sequence: CDR1 LGHDT, CDR2 YNNKEL (reference sequence). There are 15 residues in the CDR3. CDR3 protein: CASGTWGQARTEAFF.

The rearrangement links TRBV6-2 or TRBV6-3 to TRBJ1-1. The CDR3 runs 12 residues. Germline values: CDR1 MNHEY, CDR2 SVGEGT. The CDR3 is CASSRQKTEAFF.

The rearrangement uses TRBV5-6 and TRBJ2-7; there is no DNA to check the TCRdb D call of TRBD1. The CDR3 has 15 amino acids. Germline CDR1 reads SGHDT; CDR2 reads YYEEEE. The CDR3 sequence is CASSFLSGTLYEQYF.